A single sample is the source of the 8 T cell receptor beta chains below, sequenced in a study of early T cells in non-severe SARS-CoV-2 infection. TCRdb processed the 5' RACE reads anew with MiXCR; each CDR3 protein has one entry. The sample has tens of thousands of distinct CDR3 sequences; about 10% are singletons. Sequencing was performed on whole blood. The source is an adult who was a healthcare worker with PCR-confirmed SARS-CoV-2 infection or an uninfected control (not recorded which).

The sample holds many counts of this clonotype. The genes are TRBV27 and TRBJ2-7, with D uncertain. The V end was cut by 3 bases, the J end by 1 base, with 7 bases between. The CDR3 runs to 13 residues. In germline, CDR1 is MNHEY, CDR2 SMNVEV (reference sequence). The CDR3 protein is CASSFRLSYEQYF. The DNA for the CDR3 is TGTGCCAGCAGTTTCCGGTTATCCTACGAGCAGTACTTC.

This clonotype was found many times. V usage is TRBV12-3 or TRBV12-4 and J usage is TRBJ2-1, with D perhaps matching TRBD1 (6 bases). Trimming took off 5 bases at V and 7 bases at J, with 15 bases between the two ends. This CDR3 contains 14 residues. Here the CDR3 reads CASSPRGGINEQFF. The CDR3 coding sequence is TGTGCCAGCAGTCCCCGAGGGGGTATAAATGAGCAGTTCTTC.

This sequence joins TRBV11-3 and TRBJ2-7; D is ambiguous. The germline CDR1 and CDR2 sequences are SGHNT and YENEEA. V lost 0 bases and J 2 bases, leaving 5 bases between the germline ends. The CDR3 is made up of 13 amino acids. The CDR3 DNA is TGTGCCAGCAGCTTAGACTTCGCCTACGAGCAGTACTTC. Its protein is CASSLDFAYEQYF. The variable domain in full, with the rest retrieved from reference TRBV11-3 and TRBJ2-7, is EAGVVQSPRYKIIEKKQPVAFWCNPISGHNTLYWYLQNLGQGPELLIRYENEEAVDDSQLPKDRFSAERLKGVDSTLKIQPAELGDSAVYLCASSLDFAYEQYFGPGTRLTVT.

CDR3 protein: CASSPKGLAAPYEQYF. In nucleotides, the CDR3 is TGTGCCAGCAGCCCGAAGGGACTAGCGGCCCCCTACGAGCAGTACTTC. The chain has TRBV13 and TRBJ2-7; TRBD2 matches 11 bases. The junction had 8 bases not matched to a gene; V was cut back by 5 bases and J by 2 bases. The CDR3 is 16 amino acids. Germline V gene data show CDR1 as PRHDT and CDR2 as FYEKMQ (reference sequence).

This clonotype was picked up many times. The chain uses TRBV29-1 and TRBJ2-1; 15 bases match TRBD2. Germline V gene data show CDR1 as SQVTM and CDR2 as ANQGSEA. The V gene end was trimmed by 4 bases and the J gene end by 9 bases; junction bases not matched to a gene: 7. The CDR3 spans 15 residues. In DNA, the CDR3 is TGCAGCGTTGGGGCAGGGGGACTAGCGGGAGGTGAGCAGTTCTTC. This gives the protein CSVGAGGLAGGEQFF.

This clonotype occurred many times. The chain carries TRBV6-1 and TRBJ1-3; D unresolved. The CDR3 consists of 17 residues. The germline gives CDR1 MNHNS, CDR2 SASEGT. V was clipped by 2 bases and J by 0 bases, with 14 bases between them. CDR3 in amino acids: CASSEIWSYFSGNTIYF. CDR3 sequence (DNA): TGTGCCAGCAGTGAAATCTGGTCGTATTTCTCTGGAAACACCATATATTTT.

This clonotype was picked up many times. V gene TRBV10-2 combines with J gene TRBJ1-3; D is uncertain. The CDR3 runs to 14 residues. CDR1 is WSHSY and CDR2 is SAAADI in the germline V gene. Between the trimmed V and J ends, which lost 2 bases and 3 bases, there was a span of 8 bases. Written as DNA, the CDR3 is TGCGCCAGCAGTGAGCCCCCCAATGGAAACACCATATATTTT. As protein: CASSEPPNGNTIYF.

On this clonotype: It may be a read error: a sequence one base away is much more abundant. The chain carries TRBV7-2 and TRBJ2-7, with no clear D. The germline gives CDR1 SGHTA, CDR2 FQGNSA. This CDR3 comprises 15 residues. V lost 2 bases and J 3 bases, leaving 14 bases between the germline ends. CDR3 bases: TGTGCCAGCAGCTTATCAGGAAACATGGACTACGAGCAGTACTTC. Translating it yields CASSLSGNMDYEQYF.